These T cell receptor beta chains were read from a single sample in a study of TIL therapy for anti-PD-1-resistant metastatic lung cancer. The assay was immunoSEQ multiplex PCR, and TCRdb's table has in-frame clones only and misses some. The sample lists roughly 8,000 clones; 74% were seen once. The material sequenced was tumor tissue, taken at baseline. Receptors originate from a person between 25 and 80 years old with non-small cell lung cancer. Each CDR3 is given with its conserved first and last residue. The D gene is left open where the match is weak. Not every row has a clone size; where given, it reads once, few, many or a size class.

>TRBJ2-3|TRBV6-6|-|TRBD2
TGCGCCAGCAGTGCGGGAGAATCAGATACGCAGTATTTT
CASSAGESDTQYF
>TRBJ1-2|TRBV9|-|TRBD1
TGTGCCAGCAGCGGTCAGGACAGGCGCTACACCTTC
CASSGQDRRYTF
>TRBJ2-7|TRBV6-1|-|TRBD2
TGTGCCAGCAGGAAACTAGCGGGAGGCTCCTACGAGCAGTACTTC
CASRKLAGGSYEQYF
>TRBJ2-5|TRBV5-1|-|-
TGCGCCAGCAGACAACAAGAGACCCAGTACTTC
CASRQQETQYF
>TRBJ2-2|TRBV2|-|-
TGTGCCAGCAGTGCGCTTGCCCTACAGGGCGGGGAGCTGTTTTTT
CASSALALQGGELFF
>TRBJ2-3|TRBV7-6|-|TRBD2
TGTGCCAGCAGTTTACCGGGGGGATTCACAGATACGCAGTATTTT
CASSLPGGFTDTQYF
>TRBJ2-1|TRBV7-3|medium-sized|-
TGTGCCAGCAGCTCCGACTGGGTGAATGAGCAGTTCTTC
CASSSDWVNEQFF
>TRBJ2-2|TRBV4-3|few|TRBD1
TGCGCCAGCAGCCAAGGCCTAGGGGGACAGCCGAACACCGGGGAGCTGTTTTTT
CASSQGLGGQPNTGELFF
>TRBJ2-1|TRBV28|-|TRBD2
TGTGCCAGCAGTAGACTAGCTTCGTACAATGAGCAGTTCTTC
CASSRLASYNEQFF
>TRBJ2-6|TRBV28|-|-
TGTGCCAGCAGCCCGCCTGACCGTGGAGTCGTCGTCCTGACTTTC
CASSPPDRGVVVLTF
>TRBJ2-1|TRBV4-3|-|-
TGCGCCAGCAGCCGGGCCGGGGCTGGTGAGCAGTTCTTC
CASSRAGAGEQFF
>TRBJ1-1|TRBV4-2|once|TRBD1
TGTGCCAGCAGCCAAGATCTAACAGGGGGCAGGACTGAAGCTTTCTTT
CASSQDLTGGRTEAFF
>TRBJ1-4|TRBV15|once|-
TGTGCCACCTCCGTTTCTGGTAGACTGTTTTTT
CATSVSGRLFF
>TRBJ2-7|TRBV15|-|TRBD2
TGTGCCACCAGGACACTAGCGGGGGCCCCCTACGAGCAGTACTTC
CATRTLAGAPYEQYF
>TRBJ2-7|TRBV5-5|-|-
TGTGCCAGCAGCTTGGTAGCTAATTCCTACGAGCAGTACTTC
CASSLVANSYEQYF
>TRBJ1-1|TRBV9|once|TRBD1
TGTGCCAGCAGCCGGACAGGTTTGAACACTGAAGCTTTCTTT
CASSRTGLNTEAFF
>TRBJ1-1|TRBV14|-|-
TGTGCCAGCAGGGGGACCCTCCAGGGGAACACTGAAGCTTTCTTT
CASRGTLQGNTEAFF
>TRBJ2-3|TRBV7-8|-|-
TGTGCCAGCATAATATCGGGTGGCACAGATACGCAGTATTTT
CASIISGGTDTQYF
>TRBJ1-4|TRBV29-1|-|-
TGCAGCGCCGTTGCGGGATCACTGTTTTTT
CSAVAGSLFF
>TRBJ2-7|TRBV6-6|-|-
TGTGCCAGCAGTCACCGGGGCTCCTACGAGCAGTACTTC
CASSHRGSYEQYF
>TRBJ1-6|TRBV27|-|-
TGTGCCAGCAGTTTACGAGACCCATACTATAATTCACCCCTCCACTTT
CASSLRDPYYNSPLHF
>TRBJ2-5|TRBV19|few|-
TGTGCCAGTAGTATAGATCACGGTGAGACCCAGTACTTC
CASSIDHGETQYF
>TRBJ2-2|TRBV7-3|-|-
TGTGCCAGCAGCCCCTTAGGCACCGGGGAGCTGTTTTTT
CASSPLGTGELFF
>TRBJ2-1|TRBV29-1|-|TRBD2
TGCAGCGTTGAAGGCCTAGCGGGGTGGAATGAGCAGTTCTTC
CSVEGLAGWNEQFF
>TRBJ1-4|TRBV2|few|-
TGTGCCATAGCATGGGGAAAACGAACCCTTAATGAAAAACTGTTTTTT
CAIAWGKRTLNEKLFF
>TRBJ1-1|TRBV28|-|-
TGTGCCAGCAGTTTACACCAGAACACTGAAGCTTTCTTT
CASSLHQNTEAFF
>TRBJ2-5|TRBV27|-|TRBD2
TGTGCCAGCAGTTTTGCGGGGGGGAGGGAGACCCAGTACTTC
CASSFAGGRETQYF
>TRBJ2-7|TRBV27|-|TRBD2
TGTGCCAGCAGCGCGGGAGTAGTGGGGGAGCAGTACTTC
CASSAGVVGEQYF
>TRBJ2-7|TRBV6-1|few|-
TGTGCCAGCAGTGCAGCCTACGAGCAGTACTTC
CASSAAYEQYF
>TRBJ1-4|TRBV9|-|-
TGTGCCAGCAGTCGTACTGGTGCTGATGAAAAACTGTTTTTT
CASSRTGADEKLFF
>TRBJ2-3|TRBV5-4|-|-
TGTGCCAGCAGCTTGTTACTTGAAGATACGCAGTATTTT
CASSLLLEDTQYF
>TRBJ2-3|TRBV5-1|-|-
TGCGCCAGCAGCCGACAGCTAATCACAGATACGCAGTATTTT
CASSRQLITDTQYF
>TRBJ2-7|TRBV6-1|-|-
TGTGCCAGCAGCTTAGGGGGGGTCTACGAGCAGTACTTC
CASSLGGVYEQYF
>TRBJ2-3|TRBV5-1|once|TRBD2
TGCGCCAGCAGCGGAAGGGGTAGCGGGGACCATCCCCCTCTAGATACGCAGTATTTT
CASSGRGSGDHPPLDTQYF
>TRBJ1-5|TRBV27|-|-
TGTGCCAGCAGTCCCGGGCCCAAAAATCAGCCCCAGCATTTT
CASSPGPKNQPQHF
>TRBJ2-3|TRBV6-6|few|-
TGTGCCAGCAGTTACGGGGGAGACAGCTTTACAACGCAGTATTTT
CASSYGGDSFTTQYF
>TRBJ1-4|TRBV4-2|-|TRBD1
TGTGCCAGCAGCCCGACAGGGGGAGAGGAAAAACTGTTTTTT
CASSPTGGEEKLFF
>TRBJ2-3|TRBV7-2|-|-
TGTGCCGGCAGATGGACTACCACTAGCACAGATACGCAGTATTTT
CAGRWTTTSTDTQYF
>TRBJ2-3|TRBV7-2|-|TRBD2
TGTGCCAGCAGCCCCGACGGGAGGGGGGATACGCAGTATTTT
CASSPDGRGDTQYF
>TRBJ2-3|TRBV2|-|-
TGTGCCAGCAGCCAACGTCATGAGACGCAGTATTTT
CASSQRHETQYF
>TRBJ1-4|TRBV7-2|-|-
TGTGCCAGCAGCTTAACTGGTGGGGAAAAACTGTTTTTT
CASSLTGGEKLFF
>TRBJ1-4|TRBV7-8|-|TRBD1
TGTGCCAGCAGCCAGGGACAGCAATATGCAACTAATGAAAAACTGTTTTTT
CASSQGQQYATNEKLFF
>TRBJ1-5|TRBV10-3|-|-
TGTGCCATCAGCCGGGGAGGGGAAGGGCCCCAGCATTTT
CAISRGGEGPQHF
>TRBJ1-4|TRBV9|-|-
TGTGCCAGCAGCGCCCATGGCAGGGTAGATGAAAAACTGTTTTTT
CASSAHGRVDEKLFF
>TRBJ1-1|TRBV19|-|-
TGTGCCAGTTGCGAAACAGGCCAAGGGTACACTGAAGCTTTCTTT
CASCETGQGYTEAFF
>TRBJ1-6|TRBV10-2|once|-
TGCGCCAGCAGTGAGTGGGGGTCCTCCTATAATTCACCCCTCCACTTT
CASSEWGSSYNSPLHF
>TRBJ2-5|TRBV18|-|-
TGTGCCAGCTCACCCCCGGGCCTCGGCCGGGAGACCCAGTACTTC
CASSPPGLGRETQYF
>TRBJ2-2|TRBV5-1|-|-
TGCGCCAGCAGCTCTAGGACCGGGGAGCTGTTTTTT
CASSSRTGELFF
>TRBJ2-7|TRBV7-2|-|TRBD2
TGTGCCAGCAGCTTAGTTGGCACTAGCGGGAGGGCCCACGAGCAGTACTTC
CASSLVGTSGRAHEQYF
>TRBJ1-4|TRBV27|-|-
TGTGCCAGCAGTCCCAACAGGGTATATTGGAAACTGTTTTTT
CASSPNRVYWKLFF
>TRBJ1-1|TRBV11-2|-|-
TGTGCCAGCAGCTTAGATGGGGCGCGGAACACTGAAGCTTTCTTT
CASSLDGARNTEAFF
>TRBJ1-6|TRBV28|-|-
TGTGCCAGCATCCGTCGGCAGTATAATTCACCCCTCCACTTT
CASIRRQYNSPLHF
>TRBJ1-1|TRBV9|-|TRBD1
TGTGCCAGCAGCGCGCAGGGGGGTCCGACTGAAGCTTTCTTT
CASSAQGGPTEAFF
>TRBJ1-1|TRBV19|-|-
TGTGCCAGTAGTATTCAGGGGCGGGGCACTGAAGCTTTCTTT
CASSIQGRGTEAFF
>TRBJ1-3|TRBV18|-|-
TGTGCCAGCTCACCAATATCCGACTCTGGAAACACCATATATTTT
CASSPISDSGNTIYF
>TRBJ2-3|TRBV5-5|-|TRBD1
TGTGCCAGCAGCTTGGGTGGACAGGCGAATACGCAGTATTTT
CASSLGGQANTQYF
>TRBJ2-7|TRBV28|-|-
TGTGCCAGCAGTCTCCTTTCAGGGATATACGAGCAGTACTTC
CASSLLSGIYEQYF
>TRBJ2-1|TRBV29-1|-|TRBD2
TGCAGCGTGACAAGACTAGCTGATGAGCAGTTCTTC
CSVTRLADEQFF
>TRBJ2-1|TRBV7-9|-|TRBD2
TGTGCCAGCAGCCACGGGGGGGGCAGCTCCTACAATGAGCAGTTCTTC
CASSHGGGSSYNEQFF
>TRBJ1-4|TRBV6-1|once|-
TGTGCCAGCAGGGTTAATGAAAAACTGTTTTTT
CASRVNEKLFF